A selection of T cell receptor beta chains follows, all from one sample in a study of vaccination and CD4 T cells after COVID-19. TCRdb reprocessed the PCR reads via MiXCR and lists one record per CDR3 protein. This sample has roughly 16,000 distinct CDR3 sequences, with about 54% found just once. These receptors have no identified antigens. Sequenced material: cultured CD4+ T cells from blood, taken after SARS-CoV-2 vaccination. The receptor source for this set is a human donor with COVID-19. Both conserved end residues are part of each CDR3. A D gene is named only where the DNA matches it firmly. Expanded clones get a size class; other rows say once, few or many, or leave the size out.

j_gene: TRBJ1-1; d_gene: NA; abundance: few; v_gene: TRBV6-1; CDR3aa: CASMGNILTEAFF; CDR3nt: TGTGCCAGCATGGGAAACATTCTCACTGAAGCTTTCTTT
j_gene: TRBJ2-5; d_gene: NA; abundance: few; v_gene: TRBV7-2; CDR3aa: CASSVPRGAEETQYF; CDR3nt: TGTGCCAGCAGCGTACCTCGGGGGGCGGAAGAGACCCAGTACTTC
j_gene: TRBJ1-1; d_gene: NA; abundance: NA; v_gene: TRBV7-9; CDR3aa: CASSQRGGDTEAFF; CDR3nt: TGTGCCAGCAGCCAGAGGGGCGGAGACACTGAAGCTTTCTTT
j_gene: TRBJ2-2; d_gene: TRBD1; abundance: NA; v_gene: TRBV25-1; CDR3aa: CASKPPGGPGELFF; CDR3nt: TGTGCCAGCAAACCTCCAGGGGGCCCCGGGGAGCTGTTTTTT
j_gene: TRBJ1-5; d_gene: NA; abundance: NA; v_gene: TRBV7-2; CDR3aa: CASSPPGVQPQHF; CDR3nt: TGTGCCAGCAGCCCCCCGGGTGTTCAGCCCCAGCATTTT
j_gene: TRBJ1-1; d_gene: NA; abundance: few; v_gene: TRBV30; CDR3aa: CAGTTGNTEAFF; CDR3nt: TGTGCCGGAACGACGGGAAACACTGAAGCTTTCTTT
j_gene: TRBJ2-5; d_gene: TRBD2; abundance: NA; v_gene: TRBV6-1; CDR3aa: CASSPDAGVQETQYF; CDR3nt: TGTGCCAGCAGCCCGGATGCGGGGGTTCAAGAGACCCAGTACTTC
j_gene: TRBJ1-5; d_gene: NA; abundance: few; v_gene: TRBV11-2; CDR3aa: CASSPRRPQHF; CDR3nt: TGTGCCAGCAGCCCACGAAGGCCCCAGCATTTT
j_gene: TRBJ1-5; d_gene: NA; abundance: few; v_gene: TRBV6-1; CDR3aa: CASTHLGAGGGNQPQHF; CDR3nt: TGTGCCAGCACCCACCTGGGTGCAGGAGGTGGCAATCAGCCCCAGCATTTT
j_gene: TRBJ2-7; d_gene: TRBD2; abundance: NA; v_gene: TRBV6-5; CDR3aa: CASSYSVSGGASYEQYF; CDR3nt: TGTGCCAGCAGTTACTCAGTTAGCGGGGGGGCTTCCTACGAGCAGTACTTC
j_gene: TRBJ2-6; d_gene: NA; abundance: NA; v_gene: TRBV10-3; CDR3aa: CAITNTFGGTGANVLTF; CDR3nt: TGTGCCATTACTAACACCTTCGGGGGAACTGGGGCCAACGTCCTGACTTTC
j_gene: TRBJ2-1; d_gene: TRBD2; abundance: once; v_gene: TRBV2; CDR3aa: CASSRSGGWILF; CDR3nt: TGTGCCAGCAGTCGTAGCGGGGGGTGGATTCTCTTC
j_gene: TRBJ1-2; d_gene: TRBD1; abundance: NA; v_gene: TRBV11-2; CDR3aa: CASSRPGQFNYGYTF; CDR3nt: TGTGCCAGCAGTCGCCCGGGACAGTTTAACTATGGCTACACCTTC
j_gene: TRBJ1-2; d_gene: TRBD1; abundance: NA; v_gene: TRBV29-1; CDR3aa: CSGYRGDYGYTF; CDR3nt: TGCAGCGGGTACAGGGGAGACTATGGCTACACCTTC
j_gene: TRBJ1-2; d_gene: TRBD1; abundance: NA; v_gene: TRBV19; CDR3aa: CASSTRGTGGPNYGYTF; CDR3nt: TGTGCCAGTAGCACCCGTGGGACAGGGGGCCCTAACTATGGCTACACCTTC
j_gene: TRBJ1-1; d_gene: TRBD1; abundance: NA; v_gene: TRBV10-1; CDR3aa: CASRKDRATEAFF; CDR3nt: TGCGCCAGCAGAAAGGACAGGGCCACTGAAGCTTTCTTT